These 8 T cell receptor beta chains were all obtained from the same sample, sequenced in a study of blood T cells in healthy people across ages. A J-beta primer mix and a sample-barcoded 5' primer were used in a second PCR of roughly 6 to 11 cycles. Via MiXCR, TCRdb re-called the 5' RACE reads, giving one row per CDR3 protein. The sample consists of fewer than 2,000,000 distinct CDR3 sequences, about 39% of them appearing once. What was sequenced was blood. These receptors originate from a human donor in good health.

This clonotype appeared a few times. The V gene is TRBV28, the J gene TRBJ1-2; 10 nucleotides agree with TRBD1. After removal of 10 bases from V and 8 bases from J, the junction contained 10 bases not matched to a gene. The germline V gene encodes CDR1 MDHEN and CDR2 SYDVKM. CDR3 length equals 13 residues. CDR3 nucleotides: TGTGCCACATCGTGGGGACAGGGGAGAGGCTACACCTTC. Protein product: CATSWGQGRGYTF.

In its sample, this clonotype was seen a few times. The chain combines TRBV6-2 or TRBV6-3 with TRBJ2-4; 7 positions agree with TRBD1. The DNA end is more similar to TRBJ2-7, so the J call may be wrong. Germline lookup yields CDR1 MNHEY and CDR2 SVGEGT. The CDR3 sequence is 13 residues long. CDR3 DNA sequence: TGTGCCAGCAGTTGGTGGGACAGCTACGAGCAGTACTTC. Amino acid sequence: CASSWWDSYEQYF.

This clonotype showed up just a few times. V is TRBV6-1 and J is TRBJ2-7, with TRBD2 as a possible D gene (5 bases). The CDR3 extends over 13 amino acids. V was shortened by 4 bases and J by 6 bases, with 13 bases between the two germline ends. CDR1 is MNHNS, CDR2 SASEGT, per germline. CDR3 nucleotides: TGTGCCAGCAGTGTACGGAAGCGGCTCGAGCAGTACTTC. This codes for CASSVRKRLEQYF.

This clonotype was found a few times. The J gene is TRBJ1-2, the V gene TRBV10-3, with unresolved D. From germline, CDR1 is ENHRY and CDR2 SYGVKD. V lost 3 bases to trimming and J lost 8 bases, with 16 bases between them. The CDR3 has 14 amino acids. CDR3 amino acids: CAISDDRKPGGYTF. The CDR3, as DNA: TGTGCCATCAGTGATGACCGGAAGCCGGGCGGCTACACCTTC.

The chain carries TRBV12-3 or TRBV12-4 and TRBJ1-1, with D perhaps TRBD1 (6 bases). The CDR3 runs 15 residues. Trimming took off 5 bases at V and 0 bases at J, with 13 bases between the two ends. CDR3 coding DNA: TGTGCCAGCAGTGGATTACAGGGCTTGAACACTGAAGCTTTCTTT. As protein: CASSGLQGLNTEAFF.

This rearrangement joins TRBV5-1 to TRBJ2-5; D could derive from TRBD1 or TRBD2 (6 bases each). CDR3 length: 13 residues. The germline CDR1 and CDR2 sequences are SGHRS and YFSETQ. V dropped 4 bases and J dropped 11 bases, with 18 bases sitting between them. The CDR3 nucleotides read TGCGCCAGCAGCCCCGACAGGTGCGGGGAGCAGTACTTC. It specifies CASSPDRCGEQYF.

The V gene is TRBV7-8, the J gene TRBJ2-1; perhaps TRBD2 as D (6 bases). CDR3 size: 16 residues. Looked up from germline, CDR1 is SGHVS and CDR2 is FQNEAQ. Trimming took 5 bases from V and 6 from J, leaving 20 bases between them. CDR3 sequence: CASSRSNNGGLNEQFF. The DNA for the CDR3 is TGTGCCAGCAGCCGGTCGAATAACGGGGGTCTCAATGAGCAGTTCTTC.

V and J are TRBV7-2 and TRBJ1-6, with 9 nucleotides matching TRBD1. Trimming cost V 3 bases and J 9 bases; bases outside gene matches: 6. In germline, CDR1 is SGHTA, CDR2 FQGNSA. CDR3 length: 15 residues. Written as DNA, the CDR3 is TGTGCCAGCAGCTTCCGGGACAGGGTATTTTCACCCCTCCACTTT. Amino acids: CASSFRDRVFSPLHF.